This TCR beta chain was recorded in a study of regulatory T cells in long-lasting Graves disease. This sample's time point: persistent/refractory GD, antithyroid drugs over 5 years with positive TRAb. Following extraction of RNA from PBMCs, that RNA was used to make the TCR library. This clonotype was seen ten or more times. Antigen specificity is unknown. Findings and limits, study-wide: TCR diversity in persistent Graves' patients was below that of newly diagnosed ones. Public clonotype sharing was higher in persistent than newly diagnosed patients.

V lost 1 base, J lost 4 bases, and 5 bases stayed unmatched. Germline lookup yields CDR1 MDHEN and CDR2 SYDVKM. CDR3 length: 15 amino acids. Assembly of TCR beta libraries relied on iRepertoire HTBI primers together with Arm-PCR of CDR3 regions. TCRdb processed the multiplex PCR reads anew with MiXCR; each CDR3 protein has one entry. The sample holds fewer than 550,000 distinct CDR3 sequences, around a fifth seen once. The sequence came from a female donor with Graves disease. The sample here was peripheral blood mononuclear cells (PBMCs), taken when the disease was refractory, from a patient treated with antithyroid drugs. The chain is built from TRBV28 and TRBJ2-7; 9 nucleotides match TRBD1. The CDR3 loop is CASSLLTGGEYEQYF. CDR3 nucleotide sequence: TGTGCCAGCAGTTTATTAACAGGGGGCGAATACGAGCAGTACTTC.